This T cell receptor (beta chain) was documented in a study of regulatory T cells in long-lasting Graves disease. The germline CDR1 and CDR2 sequences are SGDLS and YYNGEE. Trimming cost V 0 bases and J 0 bases; bases outside gene matches: 1. CDR3 length: 15 residues. This clonotype was seen a few times. Arm-PCR of CDR3 regions and iRepertoire HTBI primers were the basis on which TCR beta libraries were built. TCRdb recomputed calls from the multiplex PCR reads with MiXCR, one row per CDR3 protein. Of about 320,000 distinct CDR3 sequences listed, about 18% are singletons. Stated time point: newly diagnosed GD, antithyroid drugs for less than 3 months. Researchers made the TCR library from RNA that was extracted from PBMCs.

Sequenced here: peripheral blood mononuclear cells (PBMCs), sampled at new diagnosis, from a patient treated with antithyroid drugs. The V and J genes are TRBV9 and TRBJ2-7; 9 bases line up with TRBD2. The TCR originated in a female donor with Graves disease. The CDR3 coding sequence is TGTGCCAGCAGCGTAGGTAGCGGGAGCTCCTACGAGCAGTACTTC. Translated: CASSVGSGSSYEQYF.